The next 22 T cell receptor beta chains were all read from a single sample in a study of glioma-infiltrating T cells after dendritic cell vaccination. Clones were sequenced by immunoSEQ multiplex PCR, and TCRdb holds only the in-frame ones, with some missing. The sample records 50,000 to 60,000 clones, approximately 80% being singletons. Specified time point: after dendritic cell vaccination, including at tumor progression/relapse. Material: blood, obtained after dendritic cell vaccination. Receptor source: a human donor with glioblastoma.

The rearrangement links TRBV30 to TRBJ2-6, with D uncertain. V was cut by 1 base and J by 0 bases, with 16 bases left in between. Germline loops: CDR1 GTSNPN, CDR2 SVGIG (reference sequence). CDR3 length equals 18 residues. This CDR3 reads CAWSGFFISTSGANVLTF. CDR3 in DNA: TGTGCCTGGAGTGGGTTTTTTATTTCTACCTCTGGGGCCAACGTCCTGACTTTC.

The genes are TRBV11-2 and TRBJ2-7, with TRBD2 matching 8 bases. Germline values: CDR1 SGHAT, CDR2 FQNNGV. CDR3 length: 14 residues. J gave up 2 bases and V 1 base, and 1 base lay outside the gene matches. CDR3 amino acids: CASSLGSGAYEQYF. DNA of the CDR3: TGTGCCAGCAGCTTAGGTAGCGGGGCCTACGAGCAGTACTTC.

There are many counts of this clone. The chain couples TRBV19 to TRBJ1-2, with D possibly matching TRBD1 (5 bases). Per germline, CDR1 LNHDA and CDR2 SQIVND (reference sequence). The CDR3 consists of 14 residues. The ends were cut back, 5 bases at V and 5 bases at J, with 15 bases in the middle. The CDR3 loop reads CASSPQTVRYGYTF. The CDR3 DNA follows: TGTGCCAGTAGTCCTCAGACAGTTAGATATGGCTACACCTTC.

The CDR3 DNA sequence: TGCGCCAGCAGCCATGAGCTAGCGGCCCAAGAGACCCAGTACTTC. Translation: CASSHELAAQETQYF. The chain uses TRBV4-3 and TRBJ2-5, with 7 bases aligning to TRBD2. V lost 3 bases to trimming and J lost 1 base; unmatched junction nucleotides: 5. The CDR3 extends over 15 amino acids. The V gene's germline CDR1 is LGHNA and CDR2 YSLEER.

As to this clone: Other DNA sequences in the same sample also yield this CDR3. The chain uses TRBV19 and TRBJ2-2; D is unclear. V lost 1 base and J 1 base, leaving 4 bases between the germline ends. The germline CDR1 and CDR2 sequences are LNHDA and SQIVND (reference sequence). The CDR3 contains 14 residues. CDR3 sequence (DNA): TGTGCCAGTAGTATAGGACTGAACACCGGGGAGCTGTTTTTT. Translating gives CASSIGLNTGELFF.

This chain connects TRBV7-2 to TRBJ2-5; a possible D gene is TRBD1 (5 bases). Germline CDR1 is SGHTA and CDR2 is FQGNSA. V was pared by 5 bases and J by 2 bases, with 12 bases between. The length of the CDR3 is 14 residues. The DNA of the CDR3 is TGTGCCAGCAGCCCTCGGCGGACACAAGAGACCCAGTACTTC. This translates into CASSPRRTQETQYF.

This CDR3 is CASSLWQGNEQFF. The CDR3 DNA follows: TGTGCCAGCAGCCTCTGGCAGGGCAATGAGCAGTTCTTC. The chain combines TRBV5-4 with TRBJ2-1, with D possibly TRBD1 on 5 matching bases. V lost 4 bases to trimming and J lost 6 bases, with 11 bases between them. The CDR3 has 13 amino acids. Looked up from germline, CDR1 is SGHNT and CDR2 is YYREEE (reference sequence).

This rearrangement joins TRBV6-5 to TRBJ2-7; 11 bases match TRBD1. Germline trimming cut 5 bases from V and 4 bases from J; bases unmatched to any gene: 4. Germline CDR1 and CDR2: MNHEY and SVGAGI. This CDR3 spans 14 amino acids. The CDR3 coding sequence is TGTGCCAGCAGTAGCCGGGACAGGGGGTACGAGCAGTACTTC. As protein: CASSSRDRGYEQYF.

This chain connects TRBV27 to TRBJ2-5; maybe TRBD2 (7 bases). With 7 bases removed from V and 5 bases from J, the gap between germline ends came to 17 bases. The CDR3 covers 14 residues. CDR1 and CDR2 from the germline V gene are MNHEY and SMNVEV (reference sequence). CDR3 DNA sequence: TGTGCCAGCAAAGGAACGGGGGGCAGGGAGACCCAGTACTTC. Amino acid sequence: CASKGTGGRETQYF.

This rearrangement joins TRBV7-9 to TRBJ1-5; 12 bases fit TRBD1. The ends lost 4 bases at V and 5 bases at J; junction bases unmatched: 6. Germline-derived CDR1 and CDR2 are SEHNR and FQNEAQ (reference sequence). This CDR3 is built from 16 residues. The CDR3 DNA is TGTGCCAGCAGCTCCACCCGGGACAGGGGGCATCAGCCCCAGCATTTT. It yields the protein CASSSTRDRGHQPQHF.

This clone was seen more than once but under ten times. The V call is TRBV4-1, the J call TRBJ2-3; D not certain. Deletions cut 0 bases from V and 2 bases from J, with 6 bases between. This CDR3 spans 14 amino acids. Germline CDR1 and CDR2: MGHRA and YSYEKL. The CDR3 loop is CASSQDGLTDTQYF. The CDR3 region has the DNA TGCGCCAGCAGCCAAGATGGCCTCACAGATACGCAGTATTTT.

This rearrangement joins TRBV15 to TRBJ1-2; D not resolved. Trimming stripped 0 bases from V and 1 base from J, with 3 bases between. Germline CDR1 is LNHNV and CDR2 is YYDKDF (reference sequence). The CDR3 runs to 13 residues. CDR3 region: CATSRDHNYGYTF. The CDR3 DNA is TGTGCCACCAGCAGAGATCATAACTATGGCTACACCTTC.

The chain recombines TRBV5-1 with TRBJ1-1, with TRBD1 matching 8 bases. V lost 4 bases to trimming and J lost 10 bases; unmatched junction nucleotides: 18. Germline CDR1 is SGHRS and CDR2 is YFSETQ. The CDR3 length is 16 residues. This chain's CDR3 is CASSPGGAPKDDGAFF. The CDR3 coding sequence is TGCGCCAGCAGCCCAGGGGGCGCCCCGAAGGATGACGGAGCTTTCTTT.

CDR3 nucleotide sequence: TGTGCCAGCACTGAGCCCGGGACAGGAGTCTATGGCTACACCTTC. Translation: CASTEPGTGVYGYTF. The rearrangement joins TRBV28 to TRBJ1-2; 8 bases line up with TRBD1. The CDR3 has 15 residues. The V gene's germline CDR1 is MDHEN and CDR2 SYDVKM. With 7 bases clipped from V and 4 bases from J, the junction kept 11 bases outside the gene matches.

V is TRBV9 and J is TRBJ1-1; D possibly corresponds to TRBD1 (5 bases). With 0 bases removed from V and 1 base from J, the gap between germline ends came to 7 bases. Germline V gene data show CDR1 as SGDLS and CDR2 as YYNGEE. The CDR3 runs to 14 residues. CDR3 loop: CASSVDRQNTEAFF. The CDR3 nucleotides are TGTGCCAGCAGCGTAGACAGGCAGAACACTGAAGCTTTCTTT.

CDR3 residues: CASSPSGDGNEKLFF. For the CDR3, the DNA is TGCGCCAGCAGCCCCAGCGGAGACGGAAATGAAAAACTGTTTTTT. The gene calls are TRBV5-1 and TRBJ1-4; the D is unclear. This CDR3 comprises 15 residues. Trimming cost V 4 bases and J 5 bases, with 15 bases left between them. Germline-derived CDR1 and CDR2 are SGHRS and YFSETQ.

The rearrangement uses TRBV27 and TRBJ2-2; 10 bases map to TRBD2. The CDR3 extends over 18 amino acids. Germline V gene sequence: CDR1 MNHEY, CDR2 SMNVEV (reference sequence). V lost 3 bases and J lost 5; bases outside the gene matches: 12. DNA for the CDR3: TGTGCCAGCAGTTTCCGGGCTAGCGGGGGCCCAGCGACCGGGGAGCTGTTTTTT. Translated: CASSFRASGGPATGELFF.

This clone appeared once. This chain connects TRBV2 to TRBJ2-5; D is ambiguous. The J call may be mistaken, given a closer DNA end match to TRBJ2-7. Germline CDR1 is SNHLY and CDR2 is FYNNEI. The CDR3 has 11 residues. CDR3 in amino acids: CASRRNYEQYF. CDR3 DNA: TGTGCCAGCAGGAGGAACTACGAGCAGTACTTC.

The rearrangement uses TRBV11-3 and TRBJ1-1; 9 nucleotides match TRBD1. Germline-derived CDR1 and CDR2 are SGHNT and YENEEA. The CDR3 has 15 residues. Trimming took 4 bases from V and 4 from J; bases not matched to a gene: 7. CDR3 DNA sequence: TGTGCCAGCAGCTCCAGACAGGGGGTTCGCACTGAAGCTTTCTTT. Translation: CASSSRQGVRTEAFF.

The rearrangement uses TRBV6-5 and TRBJ2-1; no clear D. The V gene's germline CDR1 is MNHEY and CDR2 SVGAGI. The CDR3 has 15 residues. Trimming pared 2 bases from V and 5 bases from J, leaving 13 bases between. The CDR3 spells CASSYTRSTNNEQFF. CDR3 nucleotide sequence: TGTGCCAGCAGTTACACCCGGAGCACCAACAATGAGCAGTTCTTC.

The V gene is TRBV6-5, the J gene TRBJ1-2; TRBD1 agrees at 10 bases. Germline CDR1 reads MNHEY; CDR2 reads SVGAGI. V shed 3 bases, J shed 4 bases, and the junction held 8 bases outside the gene matches. The CDR3 spans 16 residues. The DNA of the CDR3 is TGTGCCAGCAGTTATCTTCGGACAGGGGGGACCTATGGCTACACCTTC. It yields the protein CASSYLRTGGTYGYTF.

The CDR3 loop is CASSWVTPMMGYTF. CDR3 DNA: TGTGCCAGCAGTTGGGTGACTCCAATGATGGGCTACACCTTC. The chain combines TRBV28 with TRBJ1-2; no definite D call. Trimming left V 4 bases short and J 8 bases short, with 17 bases between. Germline lookup yields CDR1 MDHEN and CDR2 SYDVKM. The CDR3 covers 14 residues.